A selection of T cell receptor beta chains follows, all from one sample in a study of CD8+CD57+ T cells in acquired aplastic anemia. TCRdb reanalysed the reads using MiXCR and keeps one entry per CDR3 protein. The sample shows around 180,000 distinct CDR3 sequences, 50% to 75% of them seen only once. Sequenced material: sorted CD4+, CD8+, or CD8+CD57+ T cells (not recorded which) from PBMCs. The receptors derive from a human donor in good health. Both conserved end residues are part of each CDR3. The order of the fields is clone size, J gene, D gene, V gene, CDR3 DNA, CDR3 protein. The D gene is left open where the match is weak. Clone size is shown for a subset of rows, as once, few, many or a class of expanded clone.

size: .; J: TRBJ2-7; D: TRBD2; V: TRBV7-2; DNA: TGTGCCAGCAGCGCCGGACTAGCGGGCGAGCAGTACTTC; CDR3: CASSAGLAGEQYF
size: few; J: TRBJ2-1; D: .; V: TRBV20-1; DNA: TGCAGTGCTAGGGCTTATTTTAGCGGCAATGAGCAGTTCTTC; CDR3: CSARAYFSGNEQFF
size: .; J: TRBJ2-1; D: TRBD2; V: TRBV29-1; DNA: TGCAGCGTTGAAGCCTCCAGCGGGGCGAGAAATGAGCAGTTCTTC; CDR3: CSVEASSGARNEQFF
size: .; J: TRBJ1-6; D: TRBD1; V: TRBV19; DNA: TGTGCCAGTAATTGGACAGGTGACTATAATTCACCCCTCCACTTT; CDR3: CASNWTGDYNSPLHF
size: .; J: TRBJ1-4; D: TRBD1; V: TRBV10-1; DNA: TGCGCCATCAGTAAAGACAGGGCAGACAATGAAAAACAGTTTTTT; CDR3: CAISKDRADNEKQFF
size: .; J: TRBJ2-7; D: .; V: TRBV7-9; DNA: TGTGCCAGCAGCTCCCGAGCTGGCTCCTACGAGCAGTACTTC; CDR3: CASSSRAGSYEQYF
size: .; J: TRBJ2-7; D: .; V: TRBV7-9; DNA: TGTGCCAGCATCAGACCGGGGGGCAGGGCCCACGAGCAGTACTTC; CDR3: CASIRPGGRAHEQYF
size: few; J: TRBJ1-2; D: .; V: TRBV15; DNA: TGTGCCACCAGCAGGGGTTGGTGGGCGGTTGCTAACTATGGCTACACCTTC; CDR3: CATSRGWWAVANYGYTF
size: .; J: TRBJ2-7; D: .; V: TRBV7-9; DNA: TGTGCCAGCAGTCGGCAGGATAGGCAGTACTTC; CDR3: CASSRQDRQYF
size: few; J: TRBJ2-5; D: .; V: TRBV15; DNA: TGTGCCACCAGCAGAGGCAGGGATACTTTGGAGACCCAGTACTTC; CDR3: CATSRGRDTLETQYF
size: few; J: TRBJ2-3; D: .; V: TRBV20-1; DNA: TGCAGTGCTAGAGTCGGAGGGAGAGATACGCAGTATTTT; CDR3: CSARVGGRDTQYF
size: many; J: TRBJ2-1; D: TRBD2; V: TRBV7-9; DNA: TGTGCCAGCAGAGGGACTAGCGGTCCCTACAATGAGCAGTTCTTC; CDR3: CASRGTSGPYNEQFF
size: .; J: TRBJ1-1; D: .; V: TRBV9; DNA: TGTGCCAGCAGCCCCCAGGATAGGGGCACTGAAGCTTTCTTT; CDR3: CASSPQDRGTEAFF
size: .; J: TRBJ2-3; D: TRBD2; V: TRBV7-9; DNA: TGTGCCAGCAGAAAGAGCGGGACTACAGATACGCAGTATTTT; CDR3: CASRKSGTTDTQYF
size: .; J: TRBJ2-5; D: TRBD2; V: TRBV2; DNA: TGTGCCAGCAGTATGGGGACTAGTATCGAGACCCAGTACTTC; CDR3: CASSMGTSIETQYF
size: .; J: TRBJ1-1; D: TRBD1; V: TRBV19; DNA: TGTGCCAGTAGTACACAGGGGCAGGAGTTCGGAGCTTTCTTT; CDR3: CASSTQGQEFGAFF
size: .; J: TRBJ2-7; D: TRBD2; V: TRBV2; DNA: TGTGCCAGCAGTGGGGGACTAGCGGGATACGAGCAGTACTTC; CDR3: CASSGGLAGYEQYF
size: many; J: TRBJ2-7; D: .; V: TRBV12-3/TRBV12-4; DNA: TGTGCCAGCAGCCCTTGGGGGGACCGACCCTACGAGCAGTACTTC; CDR3: CASSPWGDRPYEQYF
size: .; J: TRBJ1-1; D: .; V: TRBV11-2; DNA: TGTGCCAGCAGCTTATACAGGGACACTGAAGCTTTCTTT; CDR3: CASSLYRDTEAFF
size: .; J: TRBJ2-3; D: TRBD2; V: TRBV10-3; DNA: TGTGCCATCAGTGAGTCTAGCGGGGGGACCGCAGATACGCAGTATTTT; CDR3: CAISESSGGTADTQYF
size: .; J: TRBJ2-3; D: .; V: TRBV24-1; DNA: TGTGCCACCGGCCCTTTCGGCTCGGGCACAGATACGCAGTATTTT; CDR3: CATGPFGSGTDTQYF
size: .; J: TRBJ1-1; D: .; V: TRBV20-1; DNA: TGCAGTGCTAGAAAACACCAGAACACTGAAGCTTTCTTT; CDR3: CSARKHQNTEAFF
size: .; J: TRBJ2-7; D: TRBD1; V: TRBV5-1; DNA: TGCGCCAGCAGCACCTCCGGGACAGGGACTTACGAGCAGTACTTC; CDR3: CASSTSGTGTYEQYF
size: once; J: TRBJ1-2; D: .; V: TRBV19; DNA: TGTGCCAGTACCTTTAACTATGGCTACACCTTC; CDR3: CASTFNYGYTF
size: .; J: TRBJ2-1; D: TRBD2; V: TRBV19; DNA: TGTGCCAGTAGGGATCGGACTAGCGGGTACAATGAGCAGTTCTTC; CDR3: CASRDRTSGYNEQFF
size: .; J: TRBJ1-5; D: TRBD1; V: TRBV10-2; DNA: TGCGCCAGCAGAGGACAGGGGCGTAGTCAGCCCCAGCATTTT; CDR3: CASRGQGRSQPQHF
size: .; J: TRBJ1-3; D: TRBD1; V: TRBV7-9; DNA: TGTGCCAGCAGCTTAGCGCCGACAGGGAGCTCTGGAAACACCATATATTTT; CDR3: CASSLAPTGSSGNTIYF
size: .; J: TRBJ2-7; D: .; V: TRBV12-3/TRBV12-4; DNA: TGTGCCAGCAGCCTGACCGGGCGGCAGGCTGTCGAGCAGTACTTC; CDR3: CASSLTGRQAVEQYF
size: .; J: TRBJ2-7; D: TRBD1; V: TRBV7-3; DNA: TGTGCCAGCAGCGGGACAGGACGATGGGAGCAGTACTTC; CDR3: CASSGTGRWEQYF
size: .; J: TRBJ2-1; D: .; V: TRBV2; DNA: TGTGCCAGCAGTGTGCTGGGGGATGAGCGGTTCTTC; CDR3: CASSVLGDERFF
size: few; J: TRBJ2-7; D: .; V: TRBV20-1; DNA: TGCAGTGCTAGAATGGCAGGGTCCTACGAGCAGTACTTC; CDR3: CSARMAGSYEQYF
size: few; J: TRBJ2-2; D: .; V: TRBV6-1; DNA: TGTGCCAGCAGTGAAATAGGGACACCGAACACCGGGGAGCTGTTTTTT; CDR3: CASSEIGTPNTGELFF
size: .; J: TRBJ2-1; D: TRBD1; V: TRBV9; DNA: TGTGCCAGCAGCCCACGAATAGGGACAGGGATGGATGAGCAGTTCTTC; CDR3: CASSPRIGTGMDEQFF
size: .; J: TRBJ2-7; D: .; V: TRBV5-5; DNA: TGCGCCAGCAGCCAAGCAGCAGGGTACGAGCAGTACTTC; CDR3: CASSQAAGYEQYF
size: .; J: TRBJ1-3; D: .; V: TRBV2; DNA: TGTGCCAGCAGCTGGGGGGCACCACAATCTGGAAACACCATATATTTT; CDR3: CASSWGAPQSGNTIYF
size: .; J: TRBJ2-1; D: TRBD1; V: TRBV24-1; DNA: TGTGCCACCGGGACAGGGGGCATCTATGAGCAGTTCTTC; CDR3: CATGTGGIYEQFF
size: .; J: TRBJ1-2; D: .; V: TRBV4-1; DNA: TGCGCCAGCAGCCAAGAGATAACAGGGTTCTATGGCTACACCTTC; CDR3: CASSQEITGFYGYTF
size: .; J: TRBJ1-3; D: .; V: TRBV12-3/TRBV12-4; DNA: TGTGCCAGCAGTTTTTCCGGGACTGGAAACACCATATATTTT; CDR3: CASSFSGTGNTIYF
size: .; J: TRBJ2-2; D: TRBD1; V: TRBV24-1; DNA: TGTGCCATCAGTGACAAAAGACCAGGACAGGGGTATGCCGGGGAGCTGTTTTTT; CDR3: CAISDKRPGQGYAGELFF
size: .; J: TRBJ1-6; D: .; V: TRBV19; DNA: TGTGCCAGTAGTATTGGGGTGCGTGGCGATTCACCCCTCCACTTT; CDR3: CASSIGVRGDSPLHF
size: .; J: TRBJ1-2; D: .; V: TRBV11-3; DNA: TGTGCCACCTCGTTACAGTACTATGGCTACACCTTC; CDR3: CATSLQYYGYTF
size: .; J: TRBJ1-3; D: .; V: TRBV19; DNA: TGTGCCAGTTCGATCGACTCTGGAAACACCATATATTTT; CDR3: CASSIDSGNTIYF
size: few; J: TRBJ1-2; D: .; V: TRBV24-1; DNA: TGTGCCACCAGTGATACAGGAATCTATGGCTACACCTTC; CDR3: CATSDTGIYGYTF
size: once; J: TRBJ2-3; D: .; V: TRBV2; DNA: TGTGCCAGCAGTGAAGCAACAGGTTGGGCAGATACGCAGTATTTT; CDR3: CASSEATGWADTQYF
size: .; J: TRBJ1-2; D: TRBD1; V: TRBV7-2; DNA: TGTGCCAGCAAAAAGACAGGGGGCACCTATGGCTACACCTTC; CDR3: CASKKTGGTYGYTF
size: many; J: TRBJ2-5; D: .; V: TRBV20-1; DNA: TGCAGTGCTCCACTAGGGACTTACCACCGGGAGACCCAGTACTTC; CDR3: CSAPLGTYHRETQYF
size: .; J: TRBJ2-3; D: .; V: TRBV7-9; DNA: TGTGCCAGCAGCTTTGCTAGCCCTAGCACAGATACGCAGTATTTT; CDR3: CASSFASPSTDTQYF
size: .; J: TRBJ1-6; D: .; V: TRBV10-1; DNA: TGCGCCGGACTTCGGGGTTCAGTGTGTTATTCACCCCTCCACTTT; CDR3: CAGLRGSVCYSPLHF
size: .; J: TRBJ1-2; D: .; V: TRBV19; DNA: TGTGCCAGTAGTATACACCAACTGAACTATGGCTACACCTTC; CDR3: CASSIHQLNYGYTF
size: .; J: TRBJ2-3; D: .; V: TRBV25-1; DNA: TGTGCCAGCAGTGGCCGGGACACCCACACAGATACGCAGTATTTT; CDR3: CASSGRDTHTDTQYF
size: .; J: TRBJ1-1; D: .; V: TRBV29-1; DNA: TGCAGCTTGGCCGAAGGGGGACTAAGGACTGAAGCTTTCTTT; CDR3: CSLAEGGLRTEAFF
size: few; J: TRBJ2-3; D: .; V: TRBV7-9; DNA: TGTGCCAGCAGCTGGGGGGCAAGCACAGATACGCAGTATTTT; CDR3: CASSWGASTDTQYF
size: .; J: TRBJ1-4; D: .; V: TRBV10-2; DNA: TGCGCCAGCAGACCGGCCACTAATGAAAAACTGTTTTTT; CDR3: CASRPATNEKLFF
size: once; J: TRBJ1-5; D: .; V: TRBV7-2; DNA: TGTGCCAGCAGCTCGCAGGGTTCCCAGCCCCAGCATTTT; CDR3: CASSSQGSQPQHF
size: .; J: TRBJ1-1; D: .; V: TRBV12-5; DNA: TGTGCTAGTGGTTTGCGTTTGGACAGCGCTGAAGCTTTCTTT; CDR3: CASGLRLDSAEAFF